This T cell receptor beta chain was identified in a study of sequential checkpoint blockade in melanoma. Background on the study: Patients were randomized 1:1 to nivolumab-then-ipilimumab or ipilimumab-then-nivolumab first-line. After both sequences, patients received maintenance nivolumab.

Sequencing used immunoSEQ multiplex PCR; TCRdb keeps in-frame clones, though not all of them. The sample shows 30,000 to 40,000 clones, 70% to 90% of them seen only once. The germline V gene has CDR1 MDHEN and CDR2 SYDVKM. J gave up 6 bases and V 5 bases, and 10 bases lay outside the gene matches. The length of the CDR3 is 14 residues. Treatment described: randomized to nivolumab then ipilimumab (arm A) or the reverse (arm B). Live CD3+CD8+ CD19− CD56− cells were sorted from PBMCs. This receptor was obtained from a human donor with melanoma. Sequencing used CD8+ T cells sorted from blood (inferred from file names), obtained from a patient given nivolumab and ipilimumab in sequence. The V gene is TRBV28, the J gene TRBJ2-7; 7 bases are shared with TRBD2. The CDR3 region is CASSTAGTIAEQYF. DNA of the CDR3: TGTGCCAGCAGTACGGCCGGGACTATTGCCGAGCAGTACTTC.